Listed below are T cell receptor beta chains from one sample, sequenced in a study of blood T cell repertoires in COVID-19. TCRdb keeps only in-frame clones here, not all; method: immunoSEQ multiplex PCR. Of a few hundred thousand clones listed, roughly 88% are singletons. The sample taken for sequencing was PBMCs or T cells enriched from blood (not recorded which). The receptor set was obtained from a woman between 35 and 50 years old who had been exposed to COVID-19. Both conserved end residues are part of each CDR3. D genes are given only for firm matches. A clone size is listed for some rows: how often the clone was seen (once, few, many), or a class if it is expanded.

TRBV9	TRBJ2-2	-	TRBD1	CASSVAGGFDTGELFF	TGTGCCAGCAGCGTAGCAGGGGGCTTTGACACCGGGGAGCTGTTTTTT
TRBV10-3	TRBJ2-3	-	-	CAISESAGDTQYF	TGTGCCATCAGTGAGTCTGCGGGGGATACGCAGTATTTT
TRBV4-2	TRBJ2-3	-	TRBD1	CASSQTTGTAGDTQYF	TGTGCCAGCAGCCAAACAACCGGGACAGCAGGAGATACGCAGTATTTT
TRBV7-2	TRBJ2-5	-	-	CASSLVRPAGGETQYF	TGTGCCAGCAGCTTAGTCCGGCCGGCGGGTGGAGAGACCCAGTACTTC
TRBV28	TRBJ2-6	-	TRBD1	CASGQGPSGANVLTF	TGTGCCAGCGGACAGGGGCCCTCTGGGGCCAACGTCCTGACTTTC
TRBV3-1/TRBV3-2	TRBJ2-1	-	-	CASSPTTTYNEQFF	TGTGCCAGCAGCCCTACGACTACCTACAATGAGCAGTTCTTC
TRBV11-2	TRBJ2-1	few	-	CASSAAGLYYNEQFF	TGTGCCAGCAGCGCGGCGGGGTTATACTACAATGAGCAGTTCTTC
TRBV7-9	TRBJ2-4	-	-	CASSLEPGLVAKNIQYF	TGTGCCAGCAGCTTAGAACCAGGGCTCGTAGCCAAAAACATTCAGTACTTC
TRBV7-2	TRBJ2-5	-	-	CASRKAGQETQYF	TGTGCCAGCAGAAAAGCGGGCCAAGAGACCCAGTACTTC
TRBV7-2	TRBJ2-1	-	-	CASSLDRINEQFF	TGTGCCAGCAGCTTGGACAGAATCAATGAGCAGTTCTTC
TRBV28	TRBJ1-6	-	TRBD1	CASSYLGTGNSPLHF	TGTGCCAGCAGTTATCTCGGGACAGGGAATTCACCCCTCCACTTT
TRBV7-2	TRBJ1-1	-	TRBD1	CASSLRQGYLNTEAFF	TGTGCCAGCAGCCTAAGACAGGGGTACTTAAACACTGAAGCTTTCTTT
TRBV30	TRBJ1-2	-	TRBD1	CARNQGVGGYTF	TGTGCCAGGAACCAGGGGGTCGGTGGCTACACCTTC
TRBV9	TRBJ2-1	-	TRBD2	CASSFTGTSGYNEQFF	TGTGCCAGCAGCTTCACCGGGACTAGCGGCTACAATGAGCAGTTCTTC
TRBV12-3/TRBV12-4	TRBJ2-3	-	-	CASKGRSSDTQYF	TGTGCCAGCAAGGGGCGCAGCTCAGATACGCAGTATTTT
TRBV18	TRBJ2-1	once	-	CASSPPEQYNEQFF	TGTGCCAGCTCACCACCAGAACAGTACAATGAGCAGTTCTTC
TRBV7-8	TRBJ1-6	-	-	CASSYDSYNSPLHF	TGTGCCAGCAGCTATGACAGCTATAATTCACCCCTCCACTTT
TRBV19	TRBJ2-1	-	TRBD2	CASSAAFEREGDEQFF	TGTGCCAGTAGTGCGGCTTTTGAGCGGGAAGGGGATGAGCAGTTCTTC
TRBV10-3	TRBJ2-1	few	TRBD1	CAITGQDTEQFF	TGTGCCATAACAGGACAGGACACGGAGCAGTTCTTC
TRBV10-3	TRBJ2-1	-	-	CAISVRSVGEQFF	TGTGCCATCAGTGTTCGGAGCGTAGGTGAGCAGTTCTTC
TRBV11-2	TRBJ2-7	-	TRBD2	CASSLVAGGHEQYF	TGTGCCAGCAGCTTAGTTGCGGGGGGGCACGAGCAGTACTTC
TRBV2	TRBJ1-5	-	-	CASSYDRLDQPQHF	TGTGCCAGCAGTTATGACAGGCTAGATCAGCCCCAGCATTTT
TRBV7-3	TRBJ2-1	few	TRBD2	CASSGGLARHNEQFF	TGTGCCAGCAGCGGGGGACTAGCCAGGCACAATGAGCAGTTCTTC
TRBV5-5	TRBJ2-1	-	TRBD1	CASSLYGTVNEQFF	TGTGCCAGCAGCTTGTATGGGACAGTCAATGAGCAGTTCTTC
TRBV28	TRBJ1-4	-	-	CASSTTYSKNEKLFF	TGTGCCAGCAGTACCACGTACAGCAAGAATGAAAAACTGTTTTTT
TRBV11-3	TRBJ2-1	-	TRBD2	CASSLRTSGRRDNEQFF	TGTGCCAGCAGCTTAAGGACTAGCGGGAGGAGGGACAATGAGCAGTTCTTC
TRBV6-5	TRBJ1-5	few	TRBD1	CASRPGQRLNQPQHF	TGTGCCAGCAGACCGGGACAGCGACTCAATCAGCCCCAGCATTTT
TRBV5-1	TRBJ1-4	-	TRBD1	CASSAGQGTDEKLFF	TGCGCCAGCAGCGCCGGACAGGGTACGGATGAAAAACTGTTTTTT
TRBV2	TRBJ1-1	-	TRBD1	CATLGNRDSEAFF	TGTGCCACCTTAGGGAACCGGGACAGTGAAGCTTTCTTT
TRBV9	TRBJ1-1	-	-	CASSQGSRNTEAFF	TGTGCCAGCAGCCAGGGAAGCCGGAACACTGAAGCTTTCTTT
TRBV19	TRBJ2-2	-	-	CASRTGQNSYTGELFF	TGTGCCAGTAGAACGGGACAAAACTCATACACCGGGGAGCTGTTTTTT
TRBV4-3	TRBJ2-5	-	-	CASSQSYQPEGYQETQYF	TGCGCCAGCAGCCAATCTTACCAGCCGGAGGGGTACCAAGAGACCCAGTACTTC
TRBV23-1	TRBJ2-1	-	TRBD1	CASSPPGQGDNEQFF	TGCGCCAGCAGCCCCCCGGGACAGGGAGACAATGAGCAGTTCTTC
TRBV9	TRBJ1-2	-	TRBD1	CASSQTTGMEGYTF	TGTGCCAGCAGTCAAACGACAGGGATGGAGGGCTACACCTTC
TRBV9	TRBJ2-1	-	TRBD2	CASSAAGGHNEQFF	TGTGCCAGCAGCGCAGCGGGGGGGCATAATGAGCAGTTCTTC
TRBV27	TRBJ1-1	-	TRBD1	CASSPTDRLILNTEAFF	TGTGCCAGCAGTCCTACGGACAGGTTAATTTTGAACACTGAAGCTTTCTTT
TRBV5-1	TRBJ1-1	-	TRBD1	CASSPLTGGRATEAFF	TGCGCCAGCAGCCCTTTGACAGGGGGCCGGGCAACTGAAGCTTTCTTT
TRBV7-3	TRBJ2-2	-	TRBD1	CASSPYGQGRTGELFF	TGTGCCAGCAGCCCCTATGGACAGGGTCGAACCGGGGAGCTGTTTTTT
TRBV11-3	TRBJ2-3	-	-	CASSLDHYGTQYF	TGTGCCAGCAGCTTAGATCACTATGGTACGCAGTATTTT
TRBV7-2	TRBJ1-2	few	TRBD1	CASSARTGGGYGYTF	TGTGCCAGCAGCGCTCGGACAGGGGGCGGGTATGGCTACACCTTC
TRBV30	TRBJ1-5	-	-	CACQNRLDQPQHF	TGTGCCTGCCAAAACAGGCTGGATCAGCCCCAGCATTTT
TRBV4-1	TRBJ2-4	-	-	CASSEPGQKLTQKYF	TGCGCCAGCAGCGAACCGGGACAAAAATTGACACAGAAGTACTTC
TRBV27	TRBJ1-1	-	-	CASSRGGTEAFF	TGTGCCAGCAGTAGGGGGGGCACTGAAGCTTTCTTT
TRBV19	TRBJ2-2	-	TRBD1	CASMGQGGTGELFF	TGTGCCAGTATGGGACAGGGTGGAACCGGGGAGCTGTTTTTT
TRBV2	TRBJ1-2	few	-	CASSVQIPRSGYTF	TGTGCCAGCAGTGTACAAATACCTCGATCTGGCTACACCTTC
TRBV6-2/TRBV6-3	TRBJ1-2	-	-	CASSSVQAYGYTF	TGTGCCAGCAGTTCGGTACAGGCCTATGGCTACACCTTC
TRBV4-2	TRBJ2-1	few	-	CASSQEASSYNEQFF	TGTGCCAGCAGCCAAGAAGCGAGCTCCTACAATGAGCAGTTCTTC
TRBV27	TRBJ1-6	-	TRBD1	CASSFTRDSYYNSPLHF	TGTGCCAGCAGTTTTACCCGGGACAGCTATTATAATTCACCCCTCCACTTT
TRBV28	TRBJ2-2	once	TRBD2	CASSLWTSGSYGELFF	TGTGCCAGCAGTTTATGGACTAGCGGGAGTTATGGGGAGCTGTTTTTT
TRBV7-8	TRBJ1-1	-	TRBD1	CASSPGSGGNTEAFF	TGTGCCAGCAGCCCGGGGTCAGGGGGGAACACTGAAGCTTTCTTT
TRBV3-1/TRBV3-2	TRBJ1-6	-	-	CASSQAVVACSPLHF	TGTGCCAGCAGCCAAGCAGTGGTCGCTTGTTCACCCCTCCACTTT
TRBV21-1	TRBJ1-5	-	-	CASSKGRGRRARNQPQHF	TGTGCCAGCAGCAAAGGAAGGGGGCGAAGAGCTCGCAATCAGCCCCAGCATTTT
TRBV7-8	TRBJ1-1	-	-	CASSGGPGTEAFF	TGTGCCAGCAGCGGCGGACCAGGGACTGAAGCTTTCTTT
TRBV10-3	TRBJ2-3	-	-	CAISVEGSDTQYF	TGTGCCATCAGTGTTGAGGGCTCAGATACGCAGTATTTT
TRBV6-5	TRBJ1-2	-	-	CASSYSTGGVGGYTF	TGTGCCAGCAGTTACTCGACCGGGGGAGTGGGGGGCTACACCTTC